This TCR beta chain was sequenced in a study of beta chain features in type 1 diabetes. This clone was counted a few times. The target antigen is unknown. Every isolated RNA sample was fully reverse transcribed, so sequencing captured expressed TCRB transcripts. Assay: immunoSEQ multiplex PCR; the TCRdb copy retains only in-frame clones and omits some. The sample contains 850,000 to 900,000 clones, roughly 15% of which appear only once. Study-wide points: Within patients, naive, central memory and Treg TCRB repertoires seemed more similar than within healthy donors.

This TCR was sampled from a woman younger than 30 in good health. Material for sequencing was naive CD4+ T cells from blood.

The CDR3 reads CASRRLAGAYNEQFF. The CDR3 DNA follows: TGTGCCAGTAGGAGACTAGCGGGAGCCTACAATGAGCAGTTCTTC. V gene TRBV19 combines with J gene TRBJ2-1; 12 nucleotides agree with TRBD2. The CDR3 totals 15 residues. Per the germline V gene, CDR1 is LNHDA and CDR2 is SQIVND (reference sequence). V shed 6 bases, J shed 2 bases, and the junction held 2 bases outside the gene matches.